This T cell receptor beta chain emerged from a study of shared clonotypes between healthy human individuals. The study's findings and limits: Blood alone was sampled, and tissue repertoires likely differ.

In the CD4+ fraction, cells were divided into CD45RA+ naive and CD45RA-negative memory subsets. This clone was counted once. Antigen unknown. Losses at the gene ends were 6 bases for V and 1 base for J; bases not matched to a gene: 18. Germline CDR1 and CDR2: GTSNPN and SVGIG (reference sequence). CDR3 size: 21 residues. Libraries were prepared by immunoSEQ multiplex PCR; TCRdb keeps only in-frame clonotypes and omits some of them. The sample includes about 2.4 million clones, approximately 92% seen only once; the top ten take 0.11% to 0.15%. V usage is TRBV30 and J usage is TRBJ2-1; 16 nucleotides line up with TRBD2. The receptor was isolated from a man in his late teens or twenties in good health. The sample taken for sequencing was naive CD4+ T cells sorted from blood. Subset: CD45RA+ positively selected. The CDR3 is CACPTIKGLAGGPKSYNEQFF. The CDR3 DNA is TGTGCCTGCCCGACGATTAAGGGACTAGCGGGGGGGCCTAAATCCTACAATGAGCAGTTCTTC.